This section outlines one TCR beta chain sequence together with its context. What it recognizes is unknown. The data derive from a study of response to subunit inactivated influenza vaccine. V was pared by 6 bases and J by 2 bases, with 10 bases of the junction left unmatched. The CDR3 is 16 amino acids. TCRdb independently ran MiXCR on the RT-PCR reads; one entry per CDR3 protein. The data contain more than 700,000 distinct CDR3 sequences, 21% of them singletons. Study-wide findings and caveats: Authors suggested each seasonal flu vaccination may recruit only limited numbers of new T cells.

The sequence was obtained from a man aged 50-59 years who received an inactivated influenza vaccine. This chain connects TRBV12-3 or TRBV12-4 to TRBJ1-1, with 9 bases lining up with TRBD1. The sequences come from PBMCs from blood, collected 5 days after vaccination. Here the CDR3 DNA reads TGTGCCAGCAGAGCTCCACCGGGACAGGGTAACACTGAAGCTTTCTTT. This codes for CASRAPPGQGNTEAFF.